Below, 8 T cell receptor beta chains from the same sample are listed, as sequenced in a study of blood T cells in healthy people across ages. A second PCR, run for roughly 7 to 11 cycles, used a sample-barcoded 5' primer plus a J-beta primer mix. TCRdb used MiXCR to reprocess the 5' RACE reads, holding one entry per CDR3 protein. The top ten clones hold 6.5% to 8.5% of a sample with 1.2 million to 1.5 million distinct CDR3 sequences, around 59% of them seen once. The source material was blood. The receptors originated from a man between 18 and 29 years old in good health.

V and J are TRBV20-1 and TRBJ1-2; no reliable D call. Germline loops: CDR1 DFQATT, CDR2 SNEGSKA (reference sequence). The CDR3 covers 12 residues. Trimming stripped 3 bases from V and 8 bases from J, with 13 bases between. CDR3 region: CSASAGSEGYTF. For the CDR3, the DNA is TGCAGTGCTAGTGCGGGATCGGAAGGCTACACCTTC.

The chain employs TRBV20-1 and TRBJ1-6; maybe TRBD1 (6 bases). Germline lookup yields CDR1 DFQATT and CDR2 SNEGSKA (reference sequence). The germline V and J ends were trimmed by 5 bases and 11 bases, with 19 bases remaining between them. The CDR3 runs 14 residues. The CDR3 spells CSASTGYEDTPLHF. DNA for the CDR3: TGCAGTGCTTCTACAGGGTATGAAGATACACCCCTCCACTTT.

The rearrangement uses TRBV12-3 or TRBV12-4 and TRBJ2-6; D uncertain. Trimming stripped 6 bases from V and 3 bases from J, with 9 bases between. This CDR3 spans 14 amino acids. The CDR3 sequence is CASRRFRGANVLTF. The CDR3 DNA reads TGTGCCAGCAGGCGTTTCCGTGGGGCCAACGTCCTGACTTTC.

This rearrangement joins TRBV4-1 to TRBJ1-5, with D hard to call. Deletions cut 1 base from V and 0 bases from J, with 13 bases between. CDR1 MGHRA and CDR2 YSYEKL come from the germline V gene. This CDR3 comprises 17 residues. CDR3 coding DNA: TGCGCCAGCAGCCAAGTAACGACGGAATATAGCAATCAGCCCCAGCATTTT. Its translation: CASSQVTTEYSNQPQHF.

The rearrangement joins TRBV6-5 to TRBJ2-1; D is ambiguous. CDR1 and CDR2 (germline): MNHEY, SVGAGI. Deletions cut 2 bases from V and 0 bases from J, with 11 bases between. The CDR3 length is 16 residues. CDR3 in amino acids: CASSYVSQSSYNEQFF. The CDR3 DNA reads TGTGCCAGCAGTTACGTCAGTCAGAGCTCCTACAATGAGCAGTTCTTC.

The chain carries TRBV7-2 and TRBJ2-5, with D hard to call. The CDR3 length is 17 residues. Trimming removed 4 bases from V and 5 bases from J, with 23 bases in between. The germline V gene encodes CDR1 SGHTA and CDR2 FQGNSA. CDR3 in amino acids: CASSSDPPVRSRETQYF. As DNA, the CDR3 is TGTGCCAGCAGCTCGGACCCACCCGTGCGGAGCAGGGAGACCCAGTACTTC.

Ten or more counts support this clonotype. The V call is TRBV12-3 or TRBV12-4, the J call TRBJ1-2, with D maybe TRBD1 (5 bases). V was cut by 4 bases and J by 0 bases, with 6 bases left in between. The CDR3 length is 13 residues. CDR3 DNA: TGTGCCAGCAGTTCGACAGCTAACTATGGCTACACCTTC. This gives the protein CASSSTANYGYTF.

This clonotype occurred a few times. The J gene is TRBJ1-1, the V gene TRBV12-3 or TRBV12-4; TRBD1 matches 9 bases. J lost 4 bases, V lost 4 bases, and 4 bases had no gene match. The CDR3 has 14 residues. The CDR3 loop is CASSYPTGGTEAFF. The CDR3 nucleotides read TGTGCCAGCAGTTACCCGACAGGGGGCACTGAAGCTTTCTTT.